The 10 T cell receptor beta chains given below trace back to one sample, sequenced in a study of OX40 agonist ivuxolimab in advanced cancers. The assay was immunoSEQ multiplex PCR, and TCRdb's table has in-frame clones only and misses some. This sample has about 31,000 clones; more than 75% occur once, and the top ten carry 25%. Sequencing used CD4+ or CD8+ T cells sorted from blood, obtained in a trial of the OX40 agonist ivuxolimab. These receptors were obtained from an adult with an advanced solid tumor such as melanoma, head and neck, liver or kidney cancer.

V gene TRBV7-9 combines with J gene TRBJ2-4; 8 nucleotides line up with TRBD2. V was pared by 3 bases and J by 0 bases, with 10 bases of the junction left unmatched. The CDR3 length is 18 residues. The V gene's germline CDR1 is SEHNR and CDR2 FQNEAQ (reference sequence). The CDR3 protein is CASSFPYRLAGAKNIQYF. The CDR3 DNA reads as TGTGCCAGCAGCTTTCCTTATAGGCTAGCGGGAGCCAAAAACATTCAGTACTTC.

This clone occurred once. The chain carries TRBV5-1 and TRBJ2-7, with 7 bases lining up with TRBD1. CDR3 length: 13 amino acids. CDR1 and CDR2 from the germline V gene are SGHRS and YFSETQ. J was trimmed by 3 bases and V by 3 bases; bases with no gene match: 3. CDR3 DNA sequence: TGCGCCAGCAGCTCGGGACAGCTCTACGAGCAGTACTTC. As protein: CASSSGQLYEQYF. Filled out from reference TRBV5-1 and TRBJ2-7, the complete variable domain reads KAGVTQTPRYLIKTRGQQVTLSCSPISGHRSVSWYQQTPGQGLQFLFEYFSETQRNKGNFPGRFSGRQFSNSRSEMNVSTLELGDSALYLCASSSGQLYEQYFGPGTRLTVT.

The genes are TRBV15 and TRBJ1-1, with a tentative D call TRBD1 (6 bases). The CDR3 is made up of 17 amino acids. CDR1 and CDR2 from the germline V gene are LNHNV and YYDKDF (reference sequence). Trimming removed 0 bases from V and 0 bases from J, with 14 bases in between. The CDR3 here is CATSRDPRTALNTEAFF. CDR3 sequence (DNA): TGTGCCACCAGCAGAGATCCTCGGACAGCATTGAACACTGAAGCTTTCTTT.

The rearrangement uses TRBV5-1 and TRBJ2-2; D unresolved. V gave up 0 bases and J gave up 0 bases, with 6 bases separating them. Germline V CDR1 and CDR2: SGHRS, YFSETQ. The CDR3 consists of 15 residues. As DNA, the CDR3 is TGCGCCAGCAGCTTGGCTAGAACGAACACCGGGGAGCTGTTTTTT. This gives the protein CASSLARTNTGELFF.

The chain couples TRBV11-2 to TRBJ2-2; the D gene is possibly TRBD2 (5 bases). Germline loops: CDR1 SGHAT, CDR2 FQNNGV. The V gene lost 5 bases and the J gene lost 15 bases, with 22 bases spanning the gap. CDR3 size: 14 residues. CDR3 coding DNA: TGTGCCAGCAGCCTTCATGACCCGGGATCTAAGGTGTTTTTT. Its translation is CASSLHDPGSKVFF. The full variable domain, completed using reference TRBV11-2 and TRBJ2-2, is EAGVAQSPRYKIIEKRQSVAFWCNPISGHATLYWYQQILGQGPKLLIQFQNNGVVDDSQLPKDRFSAERLKGVDSTLKIQPAKLEDSAVYLCASSLHDPGSKVFFGEGSRLTVL.

The chain couples TRBV19 to TRBJ2-6; the D is unclear. The V end lost 4 bases, the J end lost 2 bases, and 12 bases lay between the germline ends. The CDR3 is 16 amino acids. CDR1 is LNHDA and CDR2 is SQIVND in the germline V gene (reference sequence). Written as DNA, the CDR3 is TGTGCCAGTAGTAACCCTCTTGTGGCTGGGGCCAACGTCCTGACTTTC. Its protein product is CASSNPLVAGANVLTF.

This chain joins TRBV11-2 and TRBJ2-1, with 10 bases matching TRBD2. Germline V lookup: CDR1 SGHAT, CDR2 FQNNGV. V shed 5 bases, J shed 4 bases, and the junction held 11 bases outside the gene matches. The CDR3 is made up of 17 amino acids. In nucleotides, the CDR3 is TGTGCCAGCAGCCTTTTACTACTAGCGGGAAGATACAATGAGCAGTTCTTC. It codes for CASSLLLLAGRYNEQFF.

The chain is built from TRBV28 and TRBJ2-7, with TRBD1 matching 8 bases. The ends lost 5 bases at V and 7 bases at J; junction bases unmatched: 13. The CDR3 has 15 amino acids. Per germline, CDR1 MDHEN and CDR2 SYDVKM. The CDR3 DNA is TGTGCCAGCAGTCGGGTCGAGACAGGGGCCAGAGAGCAGTACTTC. It codes for CASSRVETGAREQYF.

The rearrangement uses TRBV5-1 and TRBJ1-4, with TRBD1 matching over 9 bases. J gave up 6 bases and V 3 bases, and 3 bases lay outside the gene matches. Germline lookup yields CDR1 SGHRS and CDR2 YFSETQ. The CDR3 totals 14 residues. The CDR3 DNA follows: TGCGCCAGCAGCTGGCGGGACAGGGATGAAAAACTGTTTTTT. It encodes CASSWRDRDEKLFF.

V and J are TRBV5-6 and TRBJ1-2; unclear D gene. This CDR3 is built from 16 residues. Germline loops: CDR1 SGHDT, CDR2 YYEEEE. V was shortened by 2 bases and J by 0 bases, with 14 bases between the two germline ends. The CDR3 region is CASSLRRTEANYGYTF. CDR3 bases: TGTGCCAGCAGCTTACGGAGGACCGAAGCTAACTATGGCTACACCTTC.